In its sample, the clone carrying this T cell receptor (beta chain) was seen a few times. Profiling relied on immunoSEQ multiplex PCR, and the TCRdb table lists in-frame clones only, not all of them. Counted here are tens of thousands of clones, 70% to 90% occurring once; the ten biggest clones make up 10%. Trimming removed 3 bases at V and 5 bases at J, with 8 bases between. CDR1 MNHEY and CDR2 SMNVEV come from the germline V gene (reference sequence). The length of the CDR3 is 13 residues. This entry comes from a study of T cell responses to AZD1222 COVID-19 vaccine. V gene TRBV27 combines with J gene TRBJ1-5; D unresolved. The sequence derives from an adult in good health. The material sequenced was peripheral blood, taken on day 0 of MenACWY control vaccination. CDR3 bases: TGTGCCAGCAGTTTCAAGGAATATCAGCCCCAGCATTTT. This encodes CASSFKEYQPQHF.